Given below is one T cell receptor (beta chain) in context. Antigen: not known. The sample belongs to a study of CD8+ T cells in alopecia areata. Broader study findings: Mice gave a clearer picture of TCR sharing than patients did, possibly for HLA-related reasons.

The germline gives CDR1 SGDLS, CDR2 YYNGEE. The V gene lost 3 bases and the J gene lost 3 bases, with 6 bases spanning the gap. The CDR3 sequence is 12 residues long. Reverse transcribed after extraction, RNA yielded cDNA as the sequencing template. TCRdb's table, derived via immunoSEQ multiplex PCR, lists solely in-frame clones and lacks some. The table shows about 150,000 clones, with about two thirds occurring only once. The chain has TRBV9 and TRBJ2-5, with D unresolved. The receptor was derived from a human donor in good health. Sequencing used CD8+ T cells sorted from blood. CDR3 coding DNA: TGTGCCAGCAGCGGACGGGAAGAGACCCAGTACTTC. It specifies CASSGREETQYF. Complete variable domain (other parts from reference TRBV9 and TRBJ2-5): DSGVTQTPKHLITATGQRVTLRCSPRSGDLSVYWYQQSLDQGLQFLIQYYNGEERAKGNILERFSAQQFPDLHSELNLSSLELGDSALYFCASSGREETQYFGPGTRLLVL.